The next 10 T cell receptor beta chains were all read from a single sample in a study of shared clonotypes between healthy human individuals. Some clones are missing from TCRdb's copy, which holds only in-frame ones; the method was immunoSEQ multiplex PCR. The sample holds about 1 million clones, around 74% seen once. The material sequenced was memory CD4+ T cells sorted from blood. Subset: CD45RA-negative fraction. These receptors all come from a man younger than 35 in good health.

The V and J genes are TRBV7-2 and TRBJ1-1; 11 bases agree with TRBD1. CDR1 and CDR2 from the germline V gene are SGHTA and FQGNSA. This CDR3 comprises 17 residues. V lost 3 bases to trimming and J lost 1 base; unmatched junction nucleotides: 7. The CDR3 here is CASSFRTGGLGNTEAFF. The CDR3 DNA sequence: TGTGCCAGCAGCTTCAGGACAGGGGGCTTGGGGAACACTGAAGCTTTCTTT.

This chain links TRBV5-6 with TRBJ1-2; possibly TRBD1 for D (5 bases). Per the germline V gene, CDR1 is SGHDT and CDR2 is YYEEEE. V was cut by 2 bases and J by 2 bases, with 22 bases left in between. This CDR3 is built from 18 residues. The CDR3 here is CASSFLQGGLEANYGYTF. The CDR3 DNA reads TGTGCCAGCAGCTTTCTTCAGGGCGGGCTTGAAGCAAACTATGGCTACACCTTC.

The CDR3 here is CASSLVRTAGPDTQYF. The DNA of the CDR3 is TGTGCCAGCAGCTTAGTTAGGACGGCGGGGCCAGATACGCAGTATTTT. This sequence joins TRBV13 and TRBJ2-3; D may be TRBD2 (6 bases). There are 16 residues in the CDR3. Looked up from germline, CDR1 is PRHDT and CDR2 is FYEKMQ (reference sequence). Trimming shortened V by 1 base and J by 4 bases, and 15 bases separated the two germline ends.

At least ten counts were recorded for this clone. This chain joins TRBV7-2 and TRBJ1-3; D not certain. V lost 5 bases, J lost 3 bases, and 8 bases lay in between. The germline V gene encodes CDR1 SGHTA and CDR2 FQGNSA. CDR3 length equals 13 residues. The CDR3 loop reads CASSPASGNTIYF. DNA of the CDR3: TGTGCCAGCAGCCCCGCTAGTGGAAACACCATATATTTT.

A single count supports this clone. The chain links TRBV11-2 to TRBJ2-3; D tentatively fits TRBD1 or TRBD2 (6 bases each). The CDR3 runs to 14 residues. CDR1 is SGHAT, CDR2 FQNNGV, per germline. The germline V and J ends were trimmed by 1 base and 5 bases, with 10 bases remaining between them. CDR3 loop: CASSLGRGQDTQYF. The CDR3 DNA sequence: TGTGCCAGCAGCTTAGGTCGGGGGCAAGATACGCAGTATTTT.

This chain joins TRBV7-9 and TRBJ2-1; no firm D call. Per germline, CDR1 SEHNR and CDR2 FQNEAQ (reference sequence). The CDR3 length is 12 residues. The V end lost 0 bases, the J end lost 10 bases, and 7 bases lay between the germline ends. In DNA, the CDR3 is TGTGCCAGCAGCTTAGCATACGAGGAGCAGTTCTTC. This sequence encodes CASSLAYEEQFF.

In its sample, this clone was seen once. V gene TRBV30 combines with J gene TRBJ2-7, with D perhaps TRBD1 (5 bases). The CDR3 is 13 amino acids. The V end was cut by 3 bases, the J end by 5 bases, with 14 bases between. Germline V gives CDR1 GTSNPN, CDR2 SVGIG (reference sequence). CDR3 residues: CAWRKLQGHEQYF. DNA of the CDR3: TGTGCCTGGAGAAAACTCCAGGGCCACGAGCAGTACTTC.

The rearrangement uses TRBV5-4 and TRBJ2-2, with D possibly TRBD1 on 6 matching bases. Trimming cost V 0 bases and J 7 bases, with 13 bases left between them. The CDR3 has 15 residues. Germline lookup yields CDR1 SGHNT and CDR2 YYREEE (reference sequence). CDR3: CASSLEGVSGGELFF. DNA for the CDR3: TGTGCCAGCAGCTTGGAGGGGGTGTCCGGCGGGGAGCTGTTTTTT.

This rearrangement joins TRBV5-6 to TRBJ2-5; 8 bases align to TRBD2. The CDR3 is 14 amino acids. Germline-derived CDR1 and CDR2 are SGHDT and YYEEEE. Trimming removed 2 bases from V and 3 bases from J; junction bases left unmatched: 3. The CDR3 DNA is TGTGCCAGCAGCTTATCGGGAGGGGAAGAGACCCAGTACTTC. Translating it yields CASSLSGGEETQYF. Combining the CDR3 with reference TRBV5-6 and TRBJ2-5 gives the whole variable domain DAGVTQSPTHLIKTRGQQVTLRCSPKSGHDTVSWYQQALGQGPQFIFQYYEEEERQRGNFPDRFSGHQFPNYSSELNVNALLLGDSALYLCASSLSGGEETQYFGPGTRLLVL.

About this clone: Relative to the germline gene, one junction end is altered; a read error may explain this. This chain joins TRBV10-2 and TRBJ2-7; 7 positions agree with TRBD1. This CDR3 has 9 residues. Germline V gene data show CDR1 as WSHSY and CDR2 as SAAADI. CDR3 sequence: CASSVQGDF. In nucleotides, the CDR3 is TGCGCCAGCTCAGTGCAGGGGGACTTC.